This TCR beta chain was observed in a study of blood T cell repertoires in COVID-19. Study in general: PBMCs, B-cell-depleted T cells, or T cells provided the cDNA or gDNA that made up the material.

Per the original methods: Amplification with reference gene primers provided the estimates of nucleated cell counts. Libraries were prepared by immunoSEQ multiplex PCR; TCRdb keeps only in-frame clonotypes and omits some of them. Clone size and V and J calls were adopted from that table, with D and trimming inferred from the DNA. This sample carries approximately 50,000 clones, about nine tenths of them seen once, and the ten largest clones take approximately 8%. The CDR3 is made up of 16 amino acids. Per germline, CDR1 KGHSH and CDR2 LQKENI. The germline V and J ends were trimmed by 1 base and 2 bases, with 13 bases remaining between them.

V usage is TRBV18 and J usage is TRBJ2-3, with D possibly being TRBD2 (6 bases). Input material: peripheral blood. The sequence came from a man over 45 with active COVID-19. Here the CDR3 DNA reads TGTGCCAGCTCACCACGGACCGGGGGTTCCACAGATACGCAGTATTTT. Residues: CASSPRTGGSTDTQYF.